This T cell receptor (beta chain) stems from a study of blood T cell repertoires in COVID-19. Turning to the study itself: COVID-19 samples collected from the United States, Italy and Spain covered acute and convalescent phases. T cells, B-cell-depleted T cells, or PBMCs supplied cDNA or gDNA.

Germline CDR1 and CDR2: LNHDA and SQIVND (reference sequence). V was pared by 6 bases and J by 3 bases, with 8 bases of the junction left unmatched. CDR3 length: 16 amino acids. Profiled with immunoSEQ multiplex PCR; TCRdb holds only in-frame clones, not every one. The table shows about 240,000 clones, with around 90% occurring only once. Participant ages covered roughly 18 to 89 years across 25 or so US areas. Cohort assignment relied on participant-reported clinical history. This TCR was sampled from a woman in her twenties or thirties with acute COVID-19. The sequenced sample consisted of PBMCs or T cells enriched from blood (not recorded which). The chain is built from TRBV19 and TRBJ1-5, with TRBD1 identical over 10 bases. CDR3: CASSTRDRGLNQPQHF. CDR3 bases: TGTGCCAGTAGCACCCGGGACAGGGGACTCAATCAGCCCCAGCATTTT.